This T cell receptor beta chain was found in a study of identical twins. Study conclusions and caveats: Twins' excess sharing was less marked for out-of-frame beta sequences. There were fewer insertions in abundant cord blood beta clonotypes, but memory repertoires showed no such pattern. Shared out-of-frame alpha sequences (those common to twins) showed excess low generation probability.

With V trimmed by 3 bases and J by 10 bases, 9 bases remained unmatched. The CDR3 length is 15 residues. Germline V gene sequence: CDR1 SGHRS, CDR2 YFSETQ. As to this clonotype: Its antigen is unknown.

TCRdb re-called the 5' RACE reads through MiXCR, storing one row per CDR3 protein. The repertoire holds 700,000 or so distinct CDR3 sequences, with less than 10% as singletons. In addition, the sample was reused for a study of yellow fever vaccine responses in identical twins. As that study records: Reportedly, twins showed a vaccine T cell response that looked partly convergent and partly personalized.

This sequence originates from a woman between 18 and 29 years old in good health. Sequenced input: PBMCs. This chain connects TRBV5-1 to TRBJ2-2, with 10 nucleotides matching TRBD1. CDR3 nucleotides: TGCGCCAGCAGCTCCGGGACAGGGGACCGGCAGGAGCTGTTTTTT. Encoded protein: CASSSGTGDRQELFF.